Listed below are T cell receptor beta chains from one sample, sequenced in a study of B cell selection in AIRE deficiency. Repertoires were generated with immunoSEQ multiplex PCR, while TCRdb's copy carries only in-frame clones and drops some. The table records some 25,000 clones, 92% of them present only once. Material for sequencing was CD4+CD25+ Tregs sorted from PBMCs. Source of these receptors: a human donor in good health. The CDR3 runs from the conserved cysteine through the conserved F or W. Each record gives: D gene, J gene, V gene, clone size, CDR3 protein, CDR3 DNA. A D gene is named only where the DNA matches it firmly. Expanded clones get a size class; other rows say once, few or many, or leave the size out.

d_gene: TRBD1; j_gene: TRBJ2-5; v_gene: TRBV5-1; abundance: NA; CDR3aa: CASSLVLRQGETQYF; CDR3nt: TGCGCCAGCAGCTTGGTATTACGACAGGGGGAGACCCAGTACTTC
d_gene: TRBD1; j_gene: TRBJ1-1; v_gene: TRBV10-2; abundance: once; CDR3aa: CASSDFQGVNTEAFF; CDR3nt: TGCGCCAGCAGTGATTTCCAGGGGGTGAACACTGAAGCTTTCTTT
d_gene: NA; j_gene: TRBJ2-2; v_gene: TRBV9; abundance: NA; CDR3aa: CASSPGWGLDTGELFF; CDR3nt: TGTGCCAGCAGCCCCGGCTGGGGGCTGGACACCGGGGAGCTGTTTTTT
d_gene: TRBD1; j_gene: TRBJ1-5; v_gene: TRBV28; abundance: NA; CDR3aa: CASSHTTGGGQPQHF; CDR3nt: TGTGCCAGCAGCCACACTACAGGGGGCGGTCAGCCCCAGCATTTT
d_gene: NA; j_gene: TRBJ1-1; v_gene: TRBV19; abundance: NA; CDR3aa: CASSPRRDWNTEAFF; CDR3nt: TGTGCCAGTAGTCCCCGGAGGGATTGGAACACTGAAGCTTTCTTT
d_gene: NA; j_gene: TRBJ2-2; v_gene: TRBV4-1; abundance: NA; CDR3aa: CASSHPGLNTGELFF; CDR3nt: TGCGCCAGCAGCCATCCGGGACTCAACACCGGGGAGCTGTTTTTT
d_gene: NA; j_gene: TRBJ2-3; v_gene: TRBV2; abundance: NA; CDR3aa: CASSALSSTDTQYF; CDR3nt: TGTGCCAGCAGTGCACTCTCTAGCACAGATACGCAGTATTTT
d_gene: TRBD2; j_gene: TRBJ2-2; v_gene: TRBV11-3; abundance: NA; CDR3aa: CASSFGTSSGELFF; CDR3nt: TGTGCCAGCAGCTTCGGGACTAGCTCGGGGGAGCTGTTTTTT
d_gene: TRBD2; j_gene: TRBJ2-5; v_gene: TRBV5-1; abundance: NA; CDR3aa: CASSSGVAGKRGTQYF; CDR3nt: TGCGCCAGCAGCTCCGGGGTAGCGGGGAAAAGAGGGACCCAGTACTTC
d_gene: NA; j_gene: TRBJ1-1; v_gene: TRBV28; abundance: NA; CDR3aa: CASSRVPGTEAFF; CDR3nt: TGTGCCAGCAGCAGGGTCCCGGGGACTGAAGCTTTCTTT
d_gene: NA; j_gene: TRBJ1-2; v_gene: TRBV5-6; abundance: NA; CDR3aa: CASSLVGAVGYTF; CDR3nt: TGTGCCAGCAGCTTGGTAGGGGCTGTTGGCTACACCTTC
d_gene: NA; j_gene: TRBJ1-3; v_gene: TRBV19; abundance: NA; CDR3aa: CASSIAGYAGNTIYF; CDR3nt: TGTGCCAGTAGTATAGCGGGGTATGCTGGAAACACCATATATTTT
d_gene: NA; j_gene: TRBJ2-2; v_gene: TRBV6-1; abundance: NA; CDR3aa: CASSEARGNGELFF; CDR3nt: TGTGCCAGCAGTGAAGCGCGGGGTAACGGGGAGCTGTTTTTT
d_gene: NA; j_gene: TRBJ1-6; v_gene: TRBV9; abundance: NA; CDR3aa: CASTSGGNDGSPLHF; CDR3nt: TGTGCCAGCACCTCGGGGGGCAATGATGGTTCACCCCTCCACTTT
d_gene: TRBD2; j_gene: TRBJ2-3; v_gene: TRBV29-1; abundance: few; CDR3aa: CSVEDRRAGLAGFSTDTQYF; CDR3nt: TGCAGCGTTGAAGATCGAAGGGCGGGGCTAGCGGGGTTTAGCACAGATACGCAGTATTTT
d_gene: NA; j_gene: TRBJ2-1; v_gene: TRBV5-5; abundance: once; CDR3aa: CASSFDEQFF; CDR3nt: TGTGCCAGCAGCTTCGATGAGCAGTTCTTC
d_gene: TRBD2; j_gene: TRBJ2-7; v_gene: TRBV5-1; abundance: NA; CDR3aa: CASSETSGGPYEQYF; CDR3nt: TGCGCCAGCAGCGAAACTAGCGGGGGGCCCTACGAGCAGTACTTC
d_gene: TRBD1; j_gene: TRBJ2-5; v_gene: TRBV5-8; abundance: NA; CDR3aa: CASSLEGDRWETQYF; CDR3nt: TGTGCCAGCAGCTTGGAAGGGGACAGGTGGGAGACCCAGTACTTC
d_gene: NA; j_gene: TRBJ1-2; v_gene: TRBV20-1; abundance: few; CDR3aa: CSASTVVDYTF; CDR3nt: TGCAGTGCTTCGACAGTTGTTGACTACACCTTC
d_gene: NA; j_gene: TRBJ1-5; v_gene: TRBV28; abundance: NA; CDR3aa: CASSLGTFSNQPQHF; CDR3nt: TGTGCCAGCAGTTTAGGAACCTTTAGCAATCAGCCCCAGCATTTT
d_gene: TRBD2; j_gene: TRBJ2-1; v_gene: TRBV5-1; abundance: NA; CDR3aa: CASSYLAGGLHEQFF; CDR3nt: TGCGCCAGCAGCTACCTAGCGGGGGGGCTTCATGAGCAGTTCTTC
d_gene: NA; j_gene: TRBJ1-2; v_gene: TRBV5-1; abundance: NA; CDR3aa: CASSLPAGSGYTF; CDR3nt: TGCGCCAGCAGCTTGCCCGCAGGTTCTGGCTACACCTTC
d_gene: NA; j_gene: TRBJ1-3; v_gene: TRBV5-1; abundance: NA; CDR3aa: CASSLLAGASGNTIYF; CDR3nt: TGCGCCAGCAGCTTGCTTGCGGGGGCCTCTGGAAACACCATATATTTT
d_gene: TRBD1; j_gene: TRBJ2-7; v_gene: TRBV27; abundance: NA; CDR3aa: CASKQGSPPFYEQYF; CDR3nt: TGTGCCAGCAAACAGGGGTCCCCCCCATTCTACGAGCAGTACTTC
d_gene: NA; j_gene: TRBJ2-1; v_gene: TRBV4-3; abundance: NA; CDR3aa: CASSQDETSEQFF; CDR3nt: TGCGCCAGCAGCCAAGATGAGACATCTGAGCAGTTCTTC
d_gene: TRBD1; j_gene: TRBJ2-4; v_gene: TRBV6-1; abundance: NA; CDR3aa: CASSEAIGGETKNIQYF; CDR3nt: TGTGCCAGCAGTGAAGCGATAGGGGGCGAGACCAAAAACATTCAGTACTTC
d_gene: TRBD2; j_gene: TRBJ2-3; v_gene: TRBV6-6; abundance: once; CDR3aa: CASRPQIAGGIDTQYF; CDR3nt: TGTGCCAGCAGACCTCAGATAGCGGGGGGTATAGATACGCAGTATTTT
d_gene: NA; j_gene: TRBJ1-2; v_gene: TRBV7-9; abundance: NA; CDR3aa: CASSPQGLYYGYTF; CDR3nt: TGTGCCAGCAGCCCCCAGGGGCTTTACTATGGCTACACCTTC
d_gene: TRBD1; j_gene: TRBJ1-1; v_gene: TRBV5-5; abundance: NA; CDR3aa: CASSSSLGRGHATEAFF; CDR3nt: TGTGCCAGCAGCTCGTCCCTAGGGAGGGGGCATGCCACTGAAGCTTTCTTT
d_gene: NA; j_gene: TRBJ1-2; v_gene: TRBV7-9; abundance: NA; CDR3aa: CASSWAGNLAGYTF; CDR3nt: TGTGCCAGCAGCTGGGCGGGCAACCTCGCCGGCTACACCTTC
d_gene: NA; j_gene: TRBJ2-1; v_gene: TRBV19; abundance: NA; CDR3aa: CASSIRAGEQFF; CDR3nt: TGTGCCAGTAGTATAAGGGCCGGGGAGCAGTTCTTC
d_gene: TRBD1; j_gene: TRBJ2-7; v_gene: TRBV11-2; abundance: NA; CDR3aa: CASSLAGTGIYEQYF; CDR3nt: TGTGCCAGCAGCTTAGCTGGGACAGGAATTTACGAGCAGTACTTC
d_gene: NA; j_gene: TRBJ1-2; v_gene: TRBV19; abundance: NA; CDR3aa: CASSFDGVLIGGYTF; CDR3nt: TGTGCCAGTAGTTTTGACGGGGTGCTTATAGGAGGCTACACCTTC
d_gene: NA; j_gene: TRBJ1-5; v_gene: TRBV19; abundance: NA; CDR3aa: CATQGYSNQPQHF; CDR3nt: TGTGCCACCCAGGGGTATAGCAATCAGCCCCAGCATTTT
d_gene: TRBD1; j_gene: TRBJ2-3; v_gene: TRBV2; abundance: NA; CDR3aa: CASSLTGGDSDTQYF; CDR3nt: TGTGCCAGCAGCTTAACAGGGGGCGATTCAGATACGCAGTATTTT
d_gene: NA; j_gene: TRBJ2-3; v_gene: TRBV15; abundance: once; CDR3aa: CATSRDLDSPPSDTQYF; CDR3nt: TGTGCCACCAGCAGAGATCTGGACTCTCCTCCGTCAGATACGCAGTATTTT
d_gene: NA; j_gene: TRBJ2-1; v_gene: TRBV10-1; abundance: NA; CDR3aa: CASSEQGHEQFF; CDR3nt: TGCGCCAGCAGTGAGCAGGGGCATGAGCAGTTCTTC
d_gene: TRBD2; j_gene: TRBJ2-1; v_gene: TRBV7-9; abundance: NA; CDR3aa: CASSKLAGADNEQFF; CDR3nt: TGTGCCAGCAGCAAACTAGCGGGGGCGGACAATGAGCAGTTCTTC
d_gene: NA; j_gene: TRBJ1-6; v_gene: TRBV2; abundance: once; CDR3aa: CASSLTLSSSPLHF; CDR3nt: TGTGCCAGCAGCTTGACCCTTTCTAGTTCACCCCTCCACTTT
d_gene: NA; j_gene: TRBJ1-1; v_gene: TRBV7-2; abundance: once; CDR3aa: CASSLVAQLNTEAFF; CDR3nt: TGTGCCAGCAGCTTAGTGGCCCAACTCAACACTGAAGCTTTCTTT
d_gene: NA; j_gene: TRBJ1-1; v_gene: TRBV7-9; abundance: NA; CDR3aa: CASGKGSDTEAFF; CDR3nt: TGTGCCAGCGGGAAGGGGTCGGACACTGAAGCTTTCTTT
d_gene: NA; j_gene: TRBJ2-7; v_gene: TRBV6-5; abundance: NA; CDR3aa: CASTPVDGIYEQYF; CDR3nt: TGTGCCAGCACCCCCGTGGACGGAATCTACGAGCAGTACTTC
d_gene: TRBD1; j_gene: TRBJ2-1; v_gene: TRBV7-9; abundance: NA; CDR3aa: CASSLGTGMYEQFF; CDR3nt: TGTGCCAGCAGCTTGGGGACAGGGATGTATGAGCAGTTCTTC
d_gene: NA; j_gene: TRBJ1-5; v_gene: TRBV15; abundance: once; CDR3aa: CATSRDGLGNQPQHF; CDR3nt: TGTGCCACCAGCAGAGATGGGCTCGGAAATCAGCCCCAGCATTTT
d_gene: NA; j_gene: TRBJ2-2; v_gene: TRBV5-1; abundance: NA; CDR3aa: CASSLRQGAGELFF; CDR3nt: TGCGCCAGCAGCTTGCGCCAGGGCGCCGGGGAGCTGTTTTTT
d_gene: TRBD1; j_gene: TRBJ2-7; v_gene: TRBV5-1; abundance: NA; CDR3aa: CASSLAASTGGMYEQYF; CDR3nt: TGCGCCAGCAGCTTGGCCGCTTCGACAGGGGGCATGTACGAGCAGTACTTC
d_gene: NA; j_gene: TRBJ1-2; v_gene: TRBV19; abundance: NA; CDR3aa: CASSILRDGSNYGYTF; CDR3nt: TGTGCCAGTAGTATTTTACGGGACGGTAGTAATTATGGCTACACCTTC
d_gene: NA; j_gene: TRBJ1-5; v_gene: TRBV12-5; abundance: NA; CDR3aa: CASGLGWTGNQPQHF; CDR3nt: TGTGCTAGTGGTTTGGGTTGGACAGGCAATCAGCCCCAGCATTTT